The clone carrying this T cell receptor beta chain came up a few times. Other DNA sequences in this sample translate to the same CDR3. CDR1 and CDR2 (germline): MGHRA, YSYEKL. Trimming stripped 4 bases from V and 1 base from J, with 10 bases between. This CDR3 is 14 amino acids long. The sample originates from a study of shared clonotypes between healthy human individuals. The table came from immunoSEQ multiplex PCR; TCRdb's copy has only in-frame clones and leaves some out. Among 1.5 million to 2.5 million clones listed, approximately 95% were seen once. CD8 cells regarded as naive lacked CD45RO, were positively chosen for CCR7, and omitted terminally differentiated effector memory CD45RA+ cells.

This sequence joins TRBV4-1 and TRBJ1-1; weak D call: TRBD1 (6 bases). The sample taken for sequencing was naive CD8+ T cells sorted from blood. This TCR came from a man aged 18 to 29 in good health. CDR3 sequence: CASSPTGANTEAFF. The CDR3 DNA follows: TGCGCCAGCAGCCCCACGGGGGCGAACACTGAAGCTTTCTTT.